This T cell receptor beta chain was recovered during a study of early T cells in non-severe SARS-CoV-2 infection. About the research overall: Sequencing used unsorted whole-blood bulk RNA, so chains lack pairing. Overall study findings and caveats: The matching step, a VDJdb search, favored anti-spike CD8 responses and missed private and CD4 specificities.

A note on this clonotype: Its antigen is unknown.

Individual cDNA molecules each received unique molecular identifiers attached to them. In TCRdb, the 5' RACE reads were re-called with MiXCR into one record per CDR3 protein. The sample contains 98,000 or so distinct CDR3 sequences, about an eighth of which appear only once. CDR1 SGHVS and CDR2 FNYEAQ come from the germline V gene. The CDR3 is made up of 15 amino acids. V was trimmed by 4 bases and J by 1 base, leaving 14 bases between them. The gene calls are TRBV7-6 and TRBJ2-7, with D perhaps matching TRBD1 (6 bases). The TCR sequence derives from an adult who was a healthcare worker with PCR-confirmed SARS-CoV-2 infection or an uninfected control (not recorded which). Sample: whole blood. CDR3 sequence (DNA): TGTGCCAGCAGCTCCTTAAGAACAGGGTCCTACGAGCAGTACTTC. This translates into CASSSLRTGSYEQYF.